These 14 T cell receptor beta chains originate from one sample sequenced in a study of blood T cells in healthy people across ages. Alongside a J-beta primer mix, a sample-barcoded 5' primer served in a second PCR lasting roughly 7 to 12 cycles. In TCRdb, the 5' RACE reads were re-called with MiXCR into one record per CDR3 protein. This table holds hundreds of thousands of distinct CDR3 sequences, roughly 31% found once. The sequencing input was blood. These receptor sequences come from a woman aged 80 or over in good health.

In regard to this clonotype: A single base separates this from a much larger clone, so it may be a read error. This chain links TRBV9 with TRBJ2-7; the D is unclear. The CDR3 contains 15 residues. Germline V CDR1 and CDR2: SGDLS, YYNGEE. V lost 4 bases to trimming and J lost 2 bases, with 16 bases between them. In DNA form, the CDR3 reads TGTGCCAGCAGCATAGAAGAAGGCCGGGCCTACGAGCAGTACTTC. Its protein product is CASSIEEGRAYEQYF.

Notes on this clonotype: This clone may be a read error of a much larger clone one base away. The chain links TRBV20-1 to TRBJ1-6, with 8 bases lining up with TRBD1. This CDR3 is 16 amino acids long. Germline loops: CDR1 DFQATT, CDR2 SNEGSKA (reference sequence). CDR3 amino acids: CSARSAGQGYNSLLHF. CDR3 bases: TGCAGTGCTAGATCCGCCGGACAGGGTTATAATTCACTCCTCCACTTT.

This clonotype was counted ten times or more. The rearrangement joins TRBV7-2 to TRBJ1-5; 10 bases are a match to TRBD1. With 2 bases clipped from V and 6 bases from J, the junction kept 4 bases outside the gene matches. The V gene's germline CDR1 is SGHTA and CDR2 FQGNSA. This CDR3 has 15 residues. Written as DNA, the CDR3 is TGTGCCAGCAGCTTAAGACAGGGGGCAGGTCAGCCCCAGCATTTT. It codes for CASSLRQGAGQPQHF.

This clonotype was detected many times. The CDR3 nucleotides read TGTGCCAGCAGCTTAACCACCGGGGAGCTGTTTTTT. Protein: CASSLTTGELFF. The chain uses TRBV7-3 and TRBJ2-2, with D unclear. The CDR3 covers 12 residues. V gave up 0 bases and J gave up 4 bases, with 0 bases separating them. Looked up from germline, CDR1 is SGHTA and CDR2 is FQGTGA.

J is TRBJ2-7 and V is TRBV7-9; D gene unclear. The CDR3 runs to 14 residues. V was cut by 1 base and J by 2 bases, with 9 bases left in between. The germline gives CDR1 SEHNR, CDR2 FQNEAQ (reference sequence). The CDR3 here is CASSLGLVPYEQYF. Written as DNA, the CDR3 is TGTGCCAGCAGCTTAGGGTTGGTACCCTACGAGCAGTACTTC.

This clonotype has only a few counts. The CDR3 sequence: CASSIGGQGMREQYF. In DNA form, the CDR3 reads TGTGCCAGTAGTATCGGCGGACAGGGGATGAGGGAGCAGTACTTC. The J gene is TRBJ2-7, the V gene TRBV19; 9 positions match TRBD1. This CDR3 spans 15 amino acids. From germline, CDR1 is LNHDA and CDR2 SQIVND (reference sequence). V was clipped by 3 bases and J by 7 bases; unmatched bases: 10.

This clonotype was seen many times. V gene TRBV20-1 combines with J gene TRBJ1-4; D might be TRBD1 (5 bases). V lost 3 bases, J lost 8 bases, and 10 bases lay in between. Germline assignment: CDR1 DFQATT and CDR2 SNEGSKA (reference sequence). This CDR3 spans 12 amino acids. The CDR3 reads CSASRDGEKLFF. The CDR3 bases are TGCAGTGCTAGCAGGGATGGGGAAAAACTGTTTTTT.

The CDR3 DNA sequence: TGTGCCAGCAGCGTAGTGACCGCAGGGAGCACCGGGGAGCTGTTTTTT. Translated, it gives CASSVVTAGSTGELFF. The chain links TRBV9 to TRBJ2-2; possibly TRBD1 or TRBD2 for D (5 bases each). The V gene's germline CDR1 is SGDLS and CDR2 YYNGEE. Trimming pared 0 bases from V and 4 bases from J, leaving 13 bases between. CDR3 length: 16 residues.

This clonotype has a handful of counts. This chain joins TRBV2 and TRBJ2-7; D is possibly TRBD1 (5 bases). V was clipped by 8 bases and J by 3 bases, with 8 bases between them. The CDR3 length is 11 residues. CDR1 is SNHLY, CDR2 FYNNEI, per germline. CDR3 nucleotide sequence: TGTGCCAGCCGCAGGGACTACGAGCAGTACTTC. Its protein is CASRRDYEQYF.

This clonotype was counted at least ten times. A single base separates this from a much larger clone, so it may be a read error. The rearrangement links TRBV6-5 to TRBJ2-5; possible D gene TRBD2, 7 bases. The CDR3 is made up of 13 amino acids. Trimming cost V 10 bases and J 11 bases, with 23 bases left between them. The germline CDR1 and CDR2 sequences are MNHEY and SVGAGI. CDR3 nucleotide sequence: TGTGCCACCCGAGGGGGGGTTGGCCATGAGCAGTACTTC. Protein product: CATRGGVGHEQYF.

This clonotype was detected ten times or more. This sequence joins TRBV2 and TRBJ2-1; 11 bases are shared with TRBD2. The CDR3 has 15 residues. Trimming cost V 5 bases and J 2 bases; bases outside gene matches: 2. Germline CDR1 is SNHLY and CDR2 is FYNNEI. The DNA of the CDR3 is TGTGCCAGCAGTCCGACTAGCGGGGCCTACAATGAGCAGTTCTTC. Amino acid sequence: CASSPTSGAYNEQFF.

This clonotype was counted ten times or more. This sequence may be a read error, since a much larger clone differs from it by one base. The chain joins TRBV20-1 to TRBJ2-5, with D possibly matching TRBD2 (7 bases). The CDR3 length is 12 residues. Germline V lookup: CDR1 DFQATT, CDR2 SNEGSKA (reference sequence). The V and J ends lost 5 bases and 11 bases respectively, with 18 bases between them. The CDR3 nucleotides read TGCAGTGCTCACTCGGGGGGCAATGAGCAGTACTTC. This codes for CSAHSGGNEQYF.

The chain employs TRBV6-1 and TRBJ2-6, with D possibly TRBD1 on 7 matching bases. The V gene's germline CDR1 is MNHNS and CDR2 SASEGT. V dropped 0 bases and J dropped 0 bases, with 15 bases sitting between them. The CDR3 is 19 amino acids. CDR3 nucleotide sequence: TGTGCCAGCAGTGAAGCTAAGGGCAGGGGGGCCTCTGGGGCCAACGTCCTGACTTTC. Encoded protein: CASSEAKGRGASGANVLTF.

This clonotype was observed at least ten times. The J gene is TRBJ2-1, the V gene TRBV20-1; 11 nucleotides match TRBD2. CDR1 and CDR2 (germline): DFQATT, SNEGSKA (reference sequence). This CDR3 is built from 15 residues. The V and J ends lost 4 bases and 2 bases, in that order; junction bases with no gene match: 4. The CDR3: CSAISGGAAYNEQFF. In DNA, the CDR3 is TGCAGTGCTATTAGCGGGGGGGCCGCCTACAATGAGCAGTTCTTC.